These 10 T cell receptor beta chains share one sample of origin, sequenced in a study of early T cells in non-severe SARS-CoV-2 infection. Using its own MiXCR run on the 5' RACE reads, TCRdb lists one record per CDR3 protein. The data contain fewer than 85,000 distinct CDR3 sequences, around 16% of them singletons. The sample comprised whole blood. These receptors were collected from an adult who was a healthcare worker with PCR-confirmed SARS-CoV-2 infection or an uninfected control (not recorded which).

CDR3: CSAPLESLANDEQFF. The CDR3 bases are TGCAGTGCCCCCCTCGAAAGTCTAGCGAACGATGAGCAGTTCTTC. V usage is TRBV20-1 and J usage is TRBJ2-1, with TRBD2 as a possible D gene (6 bases). Per the germline V gene, CDR1 is DFQATT and CDR2 is SNEGSKA (reference sequence). This CDR3 is 15 amino acids long. With 6 bases removed from V and 8 bases from J, the gap between germline ends came to 23 bases.

This clonotype was found a few times. This sequence joins TRBV29-1 and TRBJ2-5, with D possibly being TRBD1 (6 bases). CDR3 length equals 16 residues. Germline CDR1 is SQVTM and CDR2 is ANQGSEA. Trimming removed 5 bases from V and 2 bases from J, with 21 bases in between. CDR3 DNA sequence: TGCAGCGTTCGGGACACGGGCCGCCGGCCGCAAGAGACCCAGTACTTC. This encodes CSVRDTGRRPQETQYF.

The chain is built from TRBV29-1 and TRBJ2-3; no clear D. The V gene's germline CDR1 is SQVTM and CDR2 ANQGSEA. The V and J ends lost 7 bases and 3 bases respectively, with 8 bases between them. CDR3 size: 11 residues. The chain's CDR3 is CSGCWTDTQYF. CDR3 DNA: TGCAGCGGCTGTTGGACAGATACGCAGTATTTT.

V usage is TRBV12-5 and J usage is TRBJ2-3; a weak D match, TRBD2 (7 bases). This CDR3 is 15 amino acids long. V lost 4 bases to trimming and J lost 4 bases, with 15 bases between them. Per the germline V gene, CDR1 is LGHNT and CDR2 is FRNRAP. The CDR3 is CASGSGRGAADTQYF. The CDR3 DNA reads as TGTGCTAGTGGTTCGGGACGGGGGGCCGCAGATACGCAGTATTTT. Complete variable domain (other parts from reference TRBV12-5 and TRBJ2-3): DARVTQTPRHKVTEMGQEVTMRCQPILGHNTVFWYRQTMMQGLELLAYFRNRAPLDDSGMPKDRFSAEMPDATLATLKIQPSEPRDSAVYFCASGSGRGAADTQYFGPGTRLTVL.

The chain employs TRBV27 and TRBJ2-4, with D possibly matching TRBD1 (5 bases). Looked up from germline, CDR1 is MNHEY and CDR2 is SMNVEV (reference sequence). The CDR3 covers 14 residues. V dropped 5 bases and J dropped 9 bases, with 17 bases sitting between them. The CDR3 region has the DNA TGTGCCAGCAGTCCCACCCTGGGGCCGACCATTCAGTACTTC. Translated, it gives CASSPTLGPTIQYF.

The V call is TRBV25-1, the J call TRBJ2-1; TRBD1 matches 8 bases. V shed 10 bases and J 3 bases; nucleotides not matched to a gene: 8. The CDR3 spans 14 residues. In germline, CDR1 is MGHDK, CDR2 SYGVNS. CDR3 DNA sequence: TGTGCCACAATAACAGGGGGTGACTACAATGAGCAGTTCTTC. It is translated as CATITGGDYNEQFF.

This chain connects TRBV6-1 to TRBJ1-2; D is unresolved. Germline V CDR1 and CDR2: MNHNS, SASEGT. The CDR3 consists of 11 residues. The V end lost 9 bases, the J end lost 0 bases, and 5 bases lay between the germline ends. CDR3 sequence reads: CASQANYGYTF. The DNA of the CDR3 is TGTGCCAGTCAGGCTAACTATGGCTACACCTTC.

The gene calls are TRBV12-3 or TRBV12-4 and TRBJ1-1; no reliable D call. Trimming left V 3 bases short and J 2 bases short, with 1 base between. The length of the CDR3 is 11 residues. Here the CDR3 DNA reads TGTGCCAGCAGTTTCAACACTGAAGCTTTCTTT. It yields the protein CASSFNTEAFF.

This clonotype was seen a few times. This chain links TRBV3-1 with TRBJ2-7, with D possibly called TRBD1 or TRBD2 (5 bases each). V was shortened by 4 bases and J by 7 bases, with 17 bases between the two germline ends. Germline V gene sequence: CDR1 LGHDT, CDR2 YNNKEL (reference sequence). The CDR3 spans 14 residues. Written as DNA, the CDR3 is TGTGCCAGCAGCCGGAGAAGGGGAGAAGGGGAGCAGTACTTC. Protein sequence: CASSRRRGEGEQYF.

This chain joins TRBV20-1 and TRBJ2-6; tentatively, D is TRBD1 or TRBD2 (5 bases each). Germline-derived CDR1 and CDR2 are DFQATT and SNEGSKA (reference sequence). The CDR3 runs to 15 residues. The V end was cut by 1 base, the J end by 2 bases, with 9 bases between. The CDR3 region is CSARGGKAGANVLTF. The CDR3 DNA follows: TGCAGTGCTAGAGGGGGGAAGGCTGGGGCCAACGTCCTGACTTTC.